The T cell receptor (beta chain) under discussion was sequenced for a study of blood T cell repertoires in COVID-19. Overall study: From the United States, Italy and Spain came samples of acute and convalescent COVID-19.

Original processing notes: Cell counts per sample came from amplifying reference gene primers. Clones were sequenced by immunoSEQ multiplex PCR, and TCRdb holds only the in-frame ones, with some missing. Clone size and the V and J calls come from that table; the DNA yielded D and trimming. The sample lists some 200,000 clones, 70% to 85% seen once, with 6.9% in the top ten. This CDR3 region has 14 residues. Deletions cut 6 bases from V and 1 base from J, with 11 bases between. The V gene's germline CDR1 is MDHEN and CDR2 SYDVKM. This sequence joins TRBV28 and TRBJ2-3; no reliable D call. What was sequenced was peripheral blood. This TCR was sampled from a human donor with acute or convalescent COVID-19. The donor label of this sample is uncertain. The CDR3 sequence is CASRVLRGTDTQYF. In DNA, the CDR3 is TGTGCCAGCAGGGTATTACGCGGCACAGATACGCAGTATTTT.